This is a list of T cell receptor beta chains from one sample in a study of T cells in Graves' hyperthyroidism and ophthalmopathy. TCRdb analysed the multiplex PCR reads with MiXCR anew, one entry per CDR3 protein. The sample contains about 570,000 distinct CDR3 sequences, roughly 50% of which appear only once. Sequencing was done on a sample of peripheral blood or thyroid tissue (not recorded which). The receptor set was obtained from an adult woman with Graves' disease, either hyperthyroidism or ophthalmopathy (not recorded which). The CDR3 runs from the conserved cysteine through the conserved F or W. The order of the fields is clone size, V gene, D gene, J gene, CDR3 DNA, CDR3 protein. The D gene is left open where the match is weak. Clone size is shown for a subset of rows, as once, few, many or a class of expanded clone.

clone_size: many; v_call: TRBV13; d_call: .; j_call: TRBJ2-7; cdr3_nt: TGTGCCAGCAGCCACCGGAGTCTCGACTCCTACGAGCAGTACTTC; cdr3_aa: CASSHRSLDSYEQYF
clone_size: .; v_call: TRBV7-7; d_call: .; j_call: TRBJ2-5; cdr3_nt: TGTGCCAGTCAAACGACGGACAGAAAAGAGACCCAGTACTTC; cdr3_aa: CASQTTDRKETQYF
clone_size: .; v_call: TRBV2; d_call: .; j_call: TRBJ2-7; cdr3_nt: TGTGCCAGGGCTAGCCTCCCCTACTACGAGCAGTACTTC; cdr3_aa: CARASLPYYEQYF
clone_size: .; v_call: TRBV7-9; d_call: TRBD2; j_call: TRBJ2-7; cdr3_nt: TGTGCCAGCAGCTCCCCCGTTTTGGTAGCGGGAGGCGAGCAGTACTTC; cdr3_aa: CASSSPVLVAGGEQYF
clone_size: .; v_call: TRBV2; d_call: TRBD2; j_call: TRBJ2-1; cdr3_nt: TGTGCCAGCAGTGAGATCCCTAGCGGCTACAATGAGCAGTTCTTC; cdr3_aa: CASSEIPSGYNEQFF
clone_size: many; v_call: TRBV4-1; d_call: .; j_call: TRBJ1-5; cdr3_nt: TGCGCCAGCAGCCAAGATACGGAGCAGCCCCAGCATTTT; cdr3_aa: CASSQDTEQPQHF
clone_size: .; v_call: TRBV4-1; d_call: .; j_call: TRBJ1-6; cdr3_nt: TGCGCCAGCAGCCAAGAGGAGGGTTTGGATTCACCCCTCCACTTT; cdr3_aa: CASSQEEGLDSPLHF
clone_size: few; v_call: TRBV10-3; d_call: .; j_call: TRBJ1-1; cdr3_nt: TGTGCCACCGTAGGGGGACACTCGAACACTGAAGCTTTCTTT; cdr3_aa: CATVGGHSNTEAFF
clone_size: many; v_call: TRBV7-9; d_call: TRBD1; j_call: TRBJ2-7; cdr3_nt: TGTGCCAGCAGCTCCCGCCGGGACAGGGACAACGAGCAGTACTTC; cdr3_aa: CASSSRRDRDNEQYF
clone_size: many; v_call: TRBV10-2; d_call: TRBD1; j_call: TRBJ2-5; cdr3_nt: TGCGCCAGCAGTGAGACAGGGGTTGAGACCCAGTACTTC; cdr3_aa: CASSETGVETQYF
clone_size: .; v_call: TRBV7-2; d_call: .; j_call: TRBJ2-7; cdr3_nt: TGTGCCAGCAGCTTACAGGGTCTGGAGCCCCAGCAGTACTTC; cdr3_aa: CASSLQGLEPQQYF
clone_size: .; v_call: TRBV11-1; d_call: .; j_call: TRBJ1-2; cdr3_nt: TGTGCCAGCAGCCCTTGGACTAGAGCCTACACCTTC; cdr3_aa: CASSPWTRAYTF
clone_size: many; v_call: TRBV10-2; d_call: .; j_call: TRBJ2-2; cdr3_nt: TGCGCCAGCAGTGAGTTTGGGAACACCGGGGAGCTGTTTTTT; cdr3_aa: CASSEFGNTGELFF
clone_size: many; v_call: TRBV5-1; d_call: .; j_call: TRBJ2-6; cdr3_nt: TGCGCCAGCAGCTTGGGGGTCCCCGGGGCCAACGTCCTGACTTTC; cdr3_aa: CASSLGVPGANVLTF
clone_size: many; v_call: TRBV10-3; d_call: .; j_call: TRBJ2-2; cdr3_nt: TGTGCCATCAGGGACGGACGAGGAAGGGAAACCGGGGAGCTGTTTTTT; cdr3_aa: CAIRDGRGRETGELFF
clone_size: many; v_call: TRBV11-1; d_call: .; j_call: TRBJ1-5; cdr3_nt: TGTGCCAGCAGCCCAGGGGTAGTGGGCAATCAGCCCCAGCATTTT; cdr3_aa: CASSPGVVGNQPQHF
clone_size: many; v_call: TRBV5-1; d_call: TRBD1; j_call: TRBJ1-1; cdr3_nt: TGCGCCAGCAGCTTGTCGGGACAGGGAATGACTGAAGCTTTCTTT; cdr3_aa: CASSLSGQGMTEAFF
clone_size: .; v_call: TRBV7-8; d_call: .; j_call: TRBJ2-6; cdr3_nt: TGTGCCAGCAGAAAAACCGGGGCCAACGTCCTGACTTTC; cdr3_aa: CASRKTGANVLTF
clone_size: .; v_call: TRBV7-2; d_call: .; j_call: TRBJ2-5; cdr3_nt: TGTGCCAGCAGCCCCCCAGGGTCCGAGACCCAGTACTTC; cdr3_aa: CASSPPGSETQYF
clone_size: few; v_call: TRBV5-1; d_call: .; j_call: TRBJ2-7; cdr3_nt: TGCGCCAGCAGCCAAAGTAAGGGGGCCTACGAGCAGTACTTC; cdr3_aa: CASSQSKGAYEQYF
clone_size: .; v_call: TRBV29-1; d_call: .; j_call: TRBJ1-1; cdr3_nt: TGCAGCTTACAGGAGTGGAACACTGAAGCTTTCTTT; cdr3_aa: CSLQEWNTEAFF
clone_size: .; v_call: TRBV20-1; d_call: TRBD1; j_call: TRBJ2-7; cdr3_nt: TGCAGTGCCAGCAGGGAACCGGGACAGGGGTTCGAGCAGTACTTC; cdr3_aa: CSASREPGQGFEQYF
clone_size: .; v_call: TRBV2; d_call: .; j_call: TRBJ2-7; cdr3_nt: TGTGCCGGAGGGGGTGACTCCTACGAGCAGTACTTC; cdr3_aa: CAGGGDSYEQYF
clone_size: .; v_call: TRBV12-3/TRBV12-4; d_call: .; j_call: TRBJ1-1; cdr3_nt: TGTGCCAGCACCCCCCACCTGGAGGGACGCACTGAAGCTTTCTTT; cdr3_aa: CASTPHLEGRTEAFF
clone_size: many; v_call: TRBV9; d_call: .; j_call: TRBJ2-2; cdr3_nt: TGTGCCAGCAGCGCCATGGGGGGCACCGGGGAGCTGTTTTTT; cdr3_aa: CASSAMGGTGELFF
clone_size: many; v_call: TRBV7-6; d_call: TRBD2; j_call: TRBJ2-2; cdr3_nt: TGTGCCAGCAGCTTAGTCCGGTGGTGGGCTAGCGGGCCCGGGGAGCTGTTTTTT; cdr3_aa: CASSLVRWWASGPGELFF
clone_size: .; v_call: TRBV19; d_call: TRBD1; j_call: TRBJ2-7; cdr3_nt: TGTGCCAGTAGTATACAGGGGGCCAACGAGCAGTACTTC; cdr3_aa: CASSIQGANEQYF
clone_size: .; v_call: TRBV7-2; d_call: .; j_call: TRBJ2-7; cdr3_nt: TGTGCCAGCAGCACGGGCGGGGGCCACGTCTCCTACGAGCAGTACTTC; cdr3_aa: CASSTGGGHVSYEQYF
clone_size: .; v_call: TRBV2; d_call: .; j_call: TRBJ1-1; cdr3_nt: TGTGCCAGCAGTGAAGGGGAGACTCTAAACACTGAAGCTTTCTTT; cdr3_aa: CASSEGETLNTEAFF
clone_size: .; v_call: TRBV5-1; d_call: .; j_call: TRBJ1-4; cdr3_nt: TGCGCCAGCACCCCCAAACCTGCAACTAATGAAAAACTGTTTTTT; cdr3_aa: CASTPKPATNEKLFF
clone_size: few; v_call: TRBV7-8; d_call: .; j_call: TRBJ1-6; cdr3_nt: TGTGCCAGCAGCTTAGGCCAGACGGGTAATTCACCCCTCCACTTT; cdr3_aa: CASSLGQTGNSPLHF
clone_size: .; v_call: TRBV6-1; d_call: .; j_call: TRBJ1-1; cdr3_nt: TGTGCCACCATGAGGACAGACAACACTGAAGCTTTCTTT; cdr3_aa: CATMRTDNTEAFF
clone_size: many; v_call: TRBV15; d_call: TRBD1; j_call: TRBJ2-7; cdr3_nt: TGTGCCACCAGCAGGACAGGGCCCTACGAGCAGTACTTC; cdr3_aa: CATSRTGPYEQYF
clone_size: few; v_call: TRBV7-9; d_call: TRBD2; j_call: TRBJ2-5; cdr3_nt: TGTGCCAGCAGCGTCCATACCGGGACTAGCGAGGAGACCCAGTACTTC; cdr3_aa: CASSVHTGTSEETQYF
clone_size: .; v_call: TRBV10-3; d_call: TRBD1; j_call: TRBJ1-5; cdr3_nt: TGTGCCACCTCAGGGGGCACGGGCAATCAGCCCCAGCATTTT; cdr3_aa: CATSGGTGNQPQHF
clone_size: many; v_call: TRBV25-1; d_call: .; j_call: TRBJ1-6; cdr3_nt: TGTGCCAGCAGTGGGGCGACAAGGAATTCACCCCTCCACTTT; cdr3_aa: CASSGATRNSPLHF
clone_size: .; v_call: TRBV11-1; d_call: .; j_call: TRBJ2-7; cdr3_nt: TGTGCTAGAGGAAGTGTCGGAAACCACTACGAGCAGTACTTC; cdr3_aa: CARGSVGNHYEQYF
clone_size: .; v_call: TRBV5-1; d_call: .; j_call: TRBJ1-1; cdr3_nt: TGCGCCAGCAGCTATCGGCGGGTTGAGAACACTGAAGCTTTCTTT; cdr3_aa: CASSYRRVENTEAFF
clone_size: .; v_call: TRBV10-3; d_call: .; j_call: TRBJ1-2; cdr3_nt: TGTGCCATCACCCAGTACAGCTCTGGAAACACCTTC; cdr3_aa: CAITQYSSGNTF
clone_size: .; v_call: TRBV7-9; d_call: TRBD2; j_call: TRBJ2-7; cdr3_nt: TGTGCCACCCAACCGGGCGGGAGTGGCTACGAGCAGTACTTC; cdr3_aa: CATQPGGSGYEQYF
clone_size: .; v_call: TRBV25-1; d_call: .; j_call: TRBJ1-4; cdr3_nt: TGTGCCAGCAGTTTGGCTGGACAGTGGAATGAAAAACTGTTTTTT; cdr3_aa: CASSLAGQWNEKLFF
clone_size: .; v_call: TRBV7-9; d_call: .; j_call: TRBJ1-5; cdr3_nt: TGTGCCAGCAGTTTGATCCAGGGGAACCAGCCCCAGCATTTT; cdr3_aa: CASSLIQGNQPQHF
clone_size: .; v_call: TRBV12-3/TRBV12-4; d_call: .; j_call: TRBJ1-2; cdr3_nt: TGTGCCAGCAGTCTTTGGGACATCCTAGGCTATGGCTACACCTTC; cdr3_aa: CASSLWDILGYGYTF
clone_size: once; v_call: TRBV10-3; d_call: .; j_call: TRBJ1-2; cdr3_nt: TGTGCCATCAGTCCAAGGGCCGACTATGGCTACACCTTC; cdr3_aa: CAISPRADYGYTF
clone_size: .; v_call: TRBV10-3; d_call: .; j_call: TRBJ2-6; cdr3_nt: TGTGCCATGAACTCTGGGGCCAACGTCCTGACTTTC; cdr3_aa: CAMNSGANVLTF
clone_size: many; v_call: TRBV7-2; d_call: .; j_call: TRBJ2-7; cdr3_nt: TGTGCCAGCAGCTTAGTTGGGGTGGGGGGCTACGAGCAGTACTTC; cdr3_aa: CASSLVGVGGYEQYF
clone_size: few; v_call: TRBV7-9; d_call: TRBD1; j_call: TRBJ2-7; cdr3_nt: TGTGCCAGCAGCCAAGGGACAGGGACCCACGAGCAGTACTTC; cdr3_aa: CASSQGTGTHEQYF
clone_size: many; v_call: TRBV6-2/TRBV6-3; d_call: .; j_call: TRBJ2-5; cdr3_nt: TGTGCCAGCAGATTCCCGGGCCTACAAGAGACCCAGTACTTC; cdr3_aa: CASRFPGLQETQYF
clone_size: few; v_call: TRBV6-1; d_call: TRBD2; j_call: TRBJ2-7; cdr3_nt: TGTGCCAGCAGGCTGACTAGCGGGATAATCTACGAGCAGTACTTC; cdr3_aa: CASRLTSGIIYEQYF
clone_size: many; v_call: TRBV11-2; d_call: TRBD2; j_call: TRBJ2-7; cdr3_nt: TGTGCCAGCAGCCAGCGACTAGCGGGAGATCACTACGAGCAGTACTTC; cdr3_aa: CASSQRLAGDHYEQYF
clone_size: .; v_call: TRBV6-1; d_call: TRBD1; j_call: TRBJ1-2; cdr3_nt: TGTGCCAGCAGCCGAGGACAGGGAGGAACGGCTGAAGCTTTC; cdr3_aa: CASSRGQGGTAEAF
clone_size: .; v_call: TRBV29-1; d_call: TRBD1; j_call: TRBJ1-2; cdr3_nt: TGCAGCGTTGGCCAGGGACAGACTTTTCCTAACTATGGCTACACCTTC; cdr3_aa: CSVGQGQTFPNYGYTF